This T cell receptor beta chain was observed in a study of T cell repertoires in cytomegalovirus infection. TCRdb re-called the reads with MiXCR, one entry per CDR3 protein. Among 350,000 to 550,000 distinct CDR3 sequences listed, 30% to 40% were seen once. There are 15 residues in the CDR3. From germline, CDR1 is SEHNR and CDR2 FQNEAQ (reference sequence). V was clipped by 4 bases and J by 4 bases; unmatched bases: 7. This rearrangement joins TRBV7-9 to TRBJ2-1, with TRBD1 identical over 7 bases. The sequencing input was PBMCs. This TCR came from a human donor in good health (CMV status not recorded). Some clones in this sample may be carry-over from other donors' samples. The CDR3 coding sequence is TGTGCCAGCAGCTCCCAGGGGGACCCTTACAATGAGCAGTTCTTC. Translating gives CASSSQGDPYNEQFF.